This T cell receptor (beta chain) stems from a study of response to subunit inactivated influenza vaccine. Study-level results: That few new T cells are recruited by each seasonal influenza vaccination was the authors' suggestion.

With respect to this clonotype: Antigen: not known.

The CDR3 is 13 residues long. With 4 bases clipped from V and 3 bases from J, the junction kept 2 bases outside the gene matches. Germline V gene sequence: CDR1 ENHRY, CDR2 SYGVKD. TCRdb itself ran the RT-PCR reads through MiXCR, one entry per CDR3 protein. Counted here are around 760,000 distinct CDR3 sequences, approximately 15% occurring once; the ten biggest clones make up 5.5% to 7%. Sequencing was performed on PBMCs from blood, taken around 15 days before vaccination. J is TRBJ2-5 and V is TRBV10-3, with TRBD2 matching over 7 bases. This TCR was recovered from a man aged 45-60 years who received an inactivated influenza vaccine. In DNA, the CDR3 is TGTGCCATCAGTGTGAGCGGGGAAGAGACCCAGTACTTC. It translates to CAISVSGEETQYF.